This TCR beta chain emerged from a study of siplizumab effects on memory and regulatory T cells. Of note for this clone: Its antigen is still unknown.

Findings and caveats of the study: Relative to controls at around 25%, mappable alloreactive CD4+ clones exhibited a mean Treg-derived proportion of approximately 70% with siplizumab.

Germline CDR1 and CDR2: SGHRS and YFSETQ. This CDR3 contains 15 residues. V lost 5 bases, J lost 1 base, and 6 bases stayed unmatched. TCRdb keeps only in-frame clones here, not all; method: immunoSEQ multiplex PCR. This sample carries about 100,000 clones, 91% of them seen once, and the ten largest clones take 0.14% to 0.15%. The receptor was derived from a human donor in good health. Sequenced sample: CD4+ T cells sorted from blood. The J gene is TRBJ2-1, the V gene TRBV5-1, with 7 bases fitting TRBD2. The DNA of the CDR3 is TGCGCCAGCAGTCTACTAGCGCGTTCCTACAATGAGCAGTTCTTC. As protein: CASSLLARSYNEQFF.